The TCR beta chain described here comes from a study of CD8+ T cells in alopecia areata. Following extraction, RNA underwent reverse transcription to cDNA, which served as the sequencing template. Using immunoSEQ multiplex PCR, the repertoire was profiled, and TCRdb retains in-frame clones only, with some absent. The table records 170,000 or so clones, roughly 53% of them present only once. Noted treatment: oral pan-JAK inhibitor, 5-10 mg twice daily. From germline, CDR1 is GTSNPN and CDR2 SVGIG (reference sequence). Trimming left V 7 bases short and J 5 bases short, with 12 bases between. The CDR3 length is 13 residues.

The receptor was derived from a human donor with alopecia areata. This sequence joins TRBV30 and TRBJ1-6; D remains ambiguous. Sample: CD8+ T cells sorted from blood, taken at week 24, from a patient treated with tofacitinib. The CDR3 coding sequence is TGTGCCTCTGATCCTCTCAATAATTCACCCCTCCACTTT. The encoded protein is CASDPLNNSPLHF. The full variable domain, with the rest looked up from reference TRBV30 and TRBJ1-6, is SQTIHQWPATLVQPVGSPLSLECTVEGTSNPNLYWYRQAAGRGLQLLFYSVGIGQISSEVPQNLSASRPQDRQFILSSKKLLLSDSGFYLCASDPLNNSPLHFGNGTRLTVT.